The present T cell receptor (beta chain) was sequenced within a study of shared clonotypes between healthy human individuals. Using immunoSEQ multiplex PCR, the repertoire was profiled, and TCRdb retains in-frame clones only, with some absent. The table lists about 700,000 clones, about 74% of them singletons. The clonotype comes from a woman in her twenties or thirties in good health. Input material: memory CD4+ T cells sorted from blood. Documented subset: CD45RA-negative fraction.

CDR3 in amino acids: CASSLLGGRGETQYF. The CDR3 coding sequence is TGTGCCAGCAGCTTGCTTGGCGGGAGAGGCGAGACCCAGTACTTC. The V call is TRBV5-8, the J call TRBJ2-5; 7 nucleotides align to TRBD2. J gave up 5 bases and V 1 base, and 8 bases lay outside the gene matches. The CDR3 is 15 amino acids. Germline V gives CDR1 SGHTS, CDR2 YDEGEE.